These 13 T cell receptor beta chains came from one sample sequenced in a study of blood T cell repertoires in COVID-19. TCRdb keeps only in-frame clones here, not all; method: immunoSEQ multiplex PCR. This table holds about 98,000 clones, roughly 80% found once. Sequencing was performed on peripheral blood. These TCRs come from a man in his 70s with active or convalescent COVID-19.

The V gene is TRBV25-1, the J gene TRBJ1-1; D uncertain. Trimming shortened V by 4 bases and J by 10 bases, and 13 bases separated the two germline ends. CDR1 MGHDK and CDR2 SYGVNS come from the germline V gene. CDR3 length: 12 amino acids. CDR3 sequence: CASSASWATAFF. The DNA of the CDR3 is TGTGCCAGCAGTGCGTCCTGGGCCACAGCTTTCTTT.

The V call is TRBV18, the J call TRBJ2-3, with D possibly TRBD1 on 6 matching bases. This CDR3 comprises 14 residues. V was shortened by 3 bases and J by 4 bases, with 11 bases between the two germline ends. Germline CDR1 KGHSH, CDR2 LQKENI. CDR3 sequence (DNA): TGTGCCAGCTCACCGGGGGCGAGGCCAGATACGCAGTATTTT. This codes for CASSPGARPDTQYF.

This rearrangement joins TRBV5-1 to TRBJ2-5, with 9 bases aligning to TRBD1. This CDR3 has 15 residues. V lost 0 bases and J lost 4; bases outside the gene matches: 4. Per germline, CDR1 SGHRS and CDR2 YFSETQ. CDR3 loop: CASSLAGQGGETQYF. The CDR3 coding sequence is TGCGCCAGCAGCTTGGCGGGACAGGGCGGAGAGACCCAGTACTTC.

The chain uses TRBV3-1 (or the pseudogene TRBV3-2) and TRBJ2-1; possibly TRBD2 for D (5 bases). Per germline, CDR1 LGHDT and CDR2 YNNKEL (reference sequence). The CDR3 is 15 residues long. Trimming took off 1 base at V and 4 bases at J, with 11 bases between the two ends. CDR3 DNA: TGTGCCAGCAGCCAAGCTCCCCTAGCATACAATGAGCAGTTCTTC. Residues: CASSQAPLAYNEQFF.

The gene calls are TRBV6-6 and TRBJ1-5, with D hard to call. The germline gives CDR1 MNHNY, CDR2 SVGAGI (reference sequence). The CDR3 extends over 13 amino acids. V lost 4 bases, J lost 2 bases, and 6 bases lay in between. This chain's CDR3 is CASSFSGNQPQHF. Here the CDR3 DNA reads TGTGCCAGCAGTTTCTCCGGCAATCAGCCCCAGCATTTT.

This clone was found a few times. The chain carries TRBV6-5 and TRBJ1-3; 7 bases match TRBD1. V trimming: 6 bases; J trimming: 4 bases; junction bases outside the gene matches: 9. This CDR3 has 15 amino acids. Germline values: CDR1 MNHEY, CDR2 SVGAGI. The chain's CDR3 is CASSPDRAGGNTIYF. CDR3 coding DNA: TGTGCCAGCAGCCCAGACAGGGCTGGAGGAAACACCATATATTTT.

This clone was recorded a few times. J is TRBJ2-1 and V is TRBV11-2; perhaps TRBD1 as D (6 bases). Trimming removed 5 bases from V and 6 bases from J, with 14 bases in between. The CDR3 covers 14 residues. In germline, CDR1 is SGHAT, CDR2 FQNNGV. In nucleotides, the CDR3 is TGTGCCAGCAGCGAGATGCAGGGGTCCAATGAGCAGTTCTTC. It yields the protein CASSEMQGSNEQFF.

The rearrangement joins TRBV7-9 to TRBJ1-2, with TRBD1 matching over 8 bases. The CDR3 has 14 residues. V trimming: 1 base; J trimming: 6 bases; junction bases outside the gene matches: 4. Germline values: CDR1 SEHNR, CDR2 FQNEAQ (reference sequence). CDR3 in amino acids: CASSLDGQGHGYTF. CDR3 bases: TGTGCCAGCAGCTTAGATGGACAGGGCCATGGCTACACCTTC.

The rearrangement uses TRBV11-3 and TRBJ2-1; 7 bases map to TRBD1. The V segment lost 4 bases and the J segment 10 bases; nucleotides outside the gene matches: 4. Germline assignment: CDR1 SGHNT and CDR2 YENEEA. The CDR3 length is 12 residues. The CDR3 spells CASSSQGDEQFF. CDR3 DNA: TGTGCCAGCAGCTCCCAGGGGGACGAGCAGTTCTTC.

In its sample, this clone was seen once. The chain employs TRBV11-3 and TRBJ1-3, with D possibly TRBD1 on 5 matching bases. Germline V gene lookup returns CDR1 SGHNT and CDR2 YENEEA. The germline V and J ends were trimmed by 5 bases and 5 bases, with 13 bases remaining between them. There are 14 residues in the CDR3. CDR3 sequence: CASSGDSSRNTIYF. The CDR3 nucleotides read TGTGCCAGCAGCGGGGACTCAAGCCGAAACACCATATATTTT. The full variable domain, with the rest looked up from reference TRBV11-3 and TRBJ1-3, is EAGVVQSPRYKIIEKKQPVAFWCNPISGHNTLYWYLQNLGQGPELLIRYENEEAVDDSQLPKDRFSAERLKGVDSTLKIQPAELGDSAVYLCASSGDSSRNTIYFGEGSWLTVV.

The gene calls are TRBV6-6 and TRBJ2-7, with D tentatively TRBD2 (5 bases). CDR3 length: 13 residues. Looked up from germline, CDR1 is MNHNY and CDR2 is SVGAGI (reference sequence). V was clipped by 6 bases and J by 5 bases, with 14 bases between them. CDR3 DNA: TGTGCCAGCAGACCGAATGAGGGTAACGAGCAGTACTTC. It is translated as CASRPNEGNEQYF.

In regard to this clone: The same CDR3 arises from other DNA sequences in this sample as well. V gene TRBV29-1 combines with J gene TRBJ2-2; 8 nucleotides agree with TRBD1. V lost 5 bases, J lost 1 base, and 6 bases stayed unmatched. The CDR3 contains 15 residues. Looked up from germline, CDR1 is SQVTM and CDR2 is ANQGSEA. The CDR3 protein is CSVKTGTGNTGELFF. In DNA, the CDR3 is TGCAGCGTTAAAACCGGGACAGGGAACACCGGGGAGCTGTTTTTT.

The chain joins TRBV5-8 to TRBJ2-5, with D possibly being TRBD2 (5 bases). Germline CDR1 is SGHTS and CDR2 is YDEGEE. Deletions cut 4 bases from V and 3 bases from J, with 19 bases between. The CDR3 is 16 amino acids. CDR3 residues: CASSIPRALGKETQYF. The DNA of the CDR3 is TGTGCCAGCAGCATACCGCGGGCCCTGGGAAAAGAGACCCAGTACTTC.